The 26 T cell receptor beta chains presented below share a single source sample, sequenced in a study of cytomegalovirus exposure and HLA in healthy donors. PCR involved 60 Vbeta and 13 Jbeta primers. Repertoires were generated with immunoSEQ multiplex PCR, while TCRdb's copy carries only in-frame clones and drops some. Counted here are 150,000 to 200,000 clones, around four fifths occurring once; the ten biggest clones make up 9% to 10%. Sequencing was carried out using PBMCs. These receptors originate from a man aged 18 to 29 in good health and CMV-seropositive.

CDR3 sequence (DNA): TGCGCCAGCAGCCAAGGACAGGGCCAGACTACTAACTATGGCTACACCTTC. This codes for CASSQGQGQTTNYGYTF. The chain couples TRBV4-3 to TRBJ1-2, with 7 bases aligning to TRBD1. V lost 1 base and J lost 0; bases outside the gene matches: 8. The length of the CDR3 is 17 residues. Germline assignment: CDR1 LGHNA and CDR2 YSLEER.

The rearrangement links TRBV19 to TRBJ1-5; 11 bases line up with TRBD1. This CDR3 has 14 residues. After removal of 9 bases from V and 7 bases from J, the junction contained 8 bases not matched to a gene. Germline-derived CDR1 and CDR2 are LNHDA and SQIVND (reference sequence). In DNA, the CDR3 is TGTGCCAGCCTGCGGACAGGGGGCGGACAGCCCCAGCATTTT. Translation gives CASLRTGGGQPQHF.

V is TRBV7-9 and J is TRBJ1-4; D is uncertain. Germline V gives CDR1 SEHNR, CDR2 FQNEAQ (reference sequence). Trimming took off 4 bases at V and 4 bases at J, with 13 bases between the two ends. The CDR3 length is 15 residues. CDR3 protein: CASSYSSGVNEKLFF. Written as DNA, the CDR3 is TGTGCCAGCAGCTATAGTTCGGGTGTTAATGAAAAACTGTTTTTT.

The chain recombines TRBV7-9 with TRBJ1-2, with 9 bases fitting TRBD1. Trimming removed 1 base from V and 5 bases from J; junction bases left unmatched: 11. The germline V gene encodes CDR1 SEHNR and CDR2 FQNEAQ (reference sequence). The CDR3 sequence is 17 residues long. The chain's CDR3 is CASSLDLTGGTLYGYTF. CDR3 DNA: TGTGCCAGCAGCTTAGATCTGACAGGGGGGACTCTATATGGCTACACCTTC.

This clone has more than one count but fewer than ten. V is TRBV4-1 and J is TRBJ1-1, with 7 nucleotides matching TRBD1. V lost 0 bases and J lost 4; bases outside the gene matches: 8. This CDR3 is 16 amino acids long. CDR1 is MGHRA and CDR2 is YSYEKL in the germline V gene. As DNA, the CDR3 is TGCGCCAGCAGCCAAGAACAGGGGCGAGGTGGCACTGAAGCTTTCTTT. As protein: CASSQEQGRGGTEAFF.

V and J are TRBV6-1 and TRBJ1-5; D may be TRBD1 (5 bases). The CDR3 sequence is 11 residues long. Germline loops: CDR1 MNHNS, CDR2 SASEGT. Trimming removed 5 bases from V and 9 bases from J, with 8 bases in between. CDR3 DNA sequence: TGTGCCAGCAGTCAGGGCTGGCCCCAGCATTTT. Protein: CASSQGWPQHF.

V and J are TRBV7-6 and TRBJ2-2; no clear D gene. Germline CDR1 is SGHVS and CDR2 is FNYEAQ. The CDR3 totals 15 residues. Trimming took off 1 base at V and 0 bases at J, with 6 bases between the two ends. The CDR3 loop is CASSLGSTNTGELFF. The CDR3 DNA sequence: TGTGCCAGCAGCTTAGGCAGTACGAACACCGGGGAGCTGTTTTTT.

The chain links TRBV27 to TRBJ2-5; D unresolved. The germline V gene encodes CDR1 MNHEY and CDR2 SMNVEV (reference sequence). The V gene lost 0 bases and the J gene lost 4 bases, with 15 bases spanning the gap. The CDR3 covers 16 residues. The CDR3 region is CASSLSAAPRRETQYF. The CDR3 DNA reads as TGTGCCAGCAGTTTATCGGCGGCTCCAAGGAGAGAGACCCAGTACTTC.

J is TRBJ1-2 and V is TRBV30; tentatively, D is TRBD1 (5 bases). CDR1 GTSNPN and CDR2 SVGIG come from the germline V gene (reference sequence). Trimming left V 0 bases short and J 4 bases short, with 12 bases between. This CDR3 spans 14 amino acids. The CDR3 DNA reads TGTGCCTGGAGTGTACGGTGGGGACTCTATGGCTACACCTTC. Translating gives CAWSVRWGLYGYTF. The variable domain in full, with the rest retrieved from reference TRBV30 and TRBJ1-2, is SQTIHQWPATLVQPVGSPLSLECTVEGTSNPNLYWYRQAAGRGLQLLFYSVGIGQISSEVPQNLSASRPQDRQFILSSKKLLLSDSGFYLCAWSVRWGLYGYTFGSGTRLTVV.

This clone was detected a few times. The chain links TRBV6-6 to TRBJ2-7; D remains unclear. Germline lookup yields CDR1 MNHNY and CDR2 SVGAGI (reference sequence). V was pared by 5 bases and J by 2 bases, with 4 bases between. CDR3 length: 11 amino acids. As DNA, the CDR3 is TGTGCCAGCAGTGGCCCCTACGAGCAGTACTTC. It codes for CASSGPYEQYF.

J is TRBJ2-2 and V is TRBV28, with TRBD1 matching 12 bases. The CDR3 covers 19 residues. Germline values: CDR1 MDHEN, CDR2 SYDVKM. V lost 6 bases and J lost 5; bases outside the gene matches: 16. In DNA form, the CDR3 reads TGTGCCAGCAGCTCCCGTTTTAAGGGACAGGGGGCGCTTACCGGGGAGCTGTTTTTT. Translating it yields CASSSRFKGQGALTGELFF.

This CDR3 reads CASSADSSYEQYF. CDR3 nucleotides: TGCGCCAGCAGCGCGGACAGCTCCTACGAGCAGTACTTC. The chain links TRBV5-1 to TRBJ2-7; D is possibly TRBD1 (6 bases). The length of the CDR3 is 13 residues. Per the germline V gene, CDR1 is SGHRS and CDR2 is YFSETQ. Trimming stripped 4 bases from V and 0 bases from J, with 8 bases between.

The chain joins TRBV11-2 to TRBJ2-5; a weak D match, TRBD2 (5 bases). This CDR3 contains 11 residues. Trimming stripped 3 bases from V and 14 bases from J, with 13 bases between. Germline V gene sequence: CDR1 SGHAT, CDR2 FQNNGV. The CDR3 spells CASSFEKRPYF. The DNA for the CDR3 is TGTGCCAGCAGCTTTGAAAAGCGGCCCTACTTC.

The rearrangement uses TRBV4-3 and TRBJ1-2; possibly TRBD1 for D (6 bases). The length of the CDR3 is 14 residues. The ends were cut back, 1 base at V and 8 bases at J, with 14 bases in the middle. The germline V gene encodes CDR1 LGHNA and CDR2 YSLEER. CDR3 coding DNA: TGCGCCAGCAGCCAAGTAGGACAGTCGCCGGGCTACACCTTC. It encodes CASSQVGQSPGYTF.

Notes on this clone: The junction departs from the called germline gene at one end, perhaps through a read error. The CDR3 sequence: CASSEAQFNQPQHF. DNA of the CDR3: TGTGCCAGCAGCGAAGCACAGTTCAATCAGCCCCAGCATTTT. The chain has TRBV6-1 and TRBJ1-5; D is ambiguous. This CDR3 is built from 14 residues. Germline V gene lookup returns CDR1 MNHNS and CDR2 SASEGT.

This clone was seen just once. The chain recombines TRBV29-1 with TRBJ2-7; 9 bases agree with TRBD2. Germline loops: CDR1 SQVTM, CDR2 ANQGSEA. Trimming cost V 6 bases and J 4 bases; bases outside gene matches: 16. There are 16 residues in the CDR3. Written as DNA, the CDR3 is TGCAGCGTCGCCGGGACTAGCTGGGAGCCTCCTTACGAGCAGTACTTC. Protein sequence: CSVAGTSWEPPYEQYF.

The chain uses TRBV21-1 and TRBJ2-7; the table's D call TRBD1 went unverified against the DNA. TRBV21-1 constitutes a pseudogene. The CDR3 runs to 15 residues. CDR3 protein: CASSNPRDSPYEQYF. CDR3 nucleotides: TGTGCCAGCAGCAACCCCCGGGACAGTCCCTACGAGCAGTACTTC.

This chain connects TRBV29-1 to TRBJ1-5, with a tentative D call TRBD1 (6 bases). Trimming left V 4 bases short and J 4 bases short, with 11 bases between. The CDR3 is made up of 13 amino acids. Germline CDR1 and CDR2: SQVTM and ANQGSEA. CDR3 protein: CSVGEGGNQPQHF. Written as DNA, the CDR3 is TGCAGCGTTGGGGAGGGGGGGAATCAGCCCCAGCATTTT. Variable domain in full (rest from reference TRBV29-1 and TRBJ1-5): SAVISQKPSRDICQRGTSLTIQCQVDSQVTMMFWYRQQPGQSLTLIATANQGSEATYESGFVIDKFPISRPNLTFSTLTVSNMSPEDSSIYLCSVGEGGNQPQHFGDGTRLSIL.

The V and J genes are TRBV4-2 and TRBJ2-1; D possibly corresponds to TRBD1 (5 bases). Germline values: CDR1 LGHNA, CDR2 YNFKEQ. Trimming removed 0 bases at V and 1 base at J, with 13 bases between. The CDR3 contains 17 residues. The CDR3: CASSQESLGPSYNEQFF. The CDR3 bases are TGTGCCAGCAGCCAAGAATCTCTGGGGCCGTCCTACAATGAGCAGTTCTTC.

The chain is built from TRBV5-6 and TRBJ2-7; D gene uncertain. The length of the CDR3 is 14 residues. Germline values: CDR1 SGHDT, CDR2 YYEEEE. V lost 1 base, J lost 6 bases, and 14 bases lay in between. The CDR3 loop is CASSLSYSSPEQYF. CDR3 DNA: TGTGCCAGCAGCTTGAGCTACAGCTCGCCCGAGCAGTACTTC.

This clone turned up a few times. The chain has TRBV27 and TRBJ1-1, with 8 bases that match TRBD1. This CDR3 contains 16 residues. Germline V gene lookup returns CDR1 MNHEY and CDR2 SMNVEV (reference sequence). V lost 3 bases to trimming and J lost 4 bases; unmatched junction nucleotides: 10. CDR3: CASSFLLRTGLTEAFF. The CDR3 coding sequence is TGTGCCAGCAGTTTTTTACTTAGGACAGGGCTCACTGAAGCTTTCTTT.

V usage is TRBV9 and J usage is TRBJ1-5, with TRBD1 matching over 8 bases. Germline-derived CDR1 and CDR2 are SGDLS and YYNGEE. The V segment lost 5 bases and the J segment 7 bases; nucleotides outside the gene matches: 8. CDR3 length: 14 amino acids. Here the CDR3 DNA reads TGTGCCAGCAGACAAAACAGGGGGTGGCAGCCCCAGCATTTT. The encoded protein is CASRQNRGWQPQHF. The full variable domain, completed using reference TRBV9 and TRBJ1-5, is DSGVTQTPKHLITATGQRVTLRCSPRSGDLSVYWYQQSLDQGLQFLIQYYNGEERAKGNILERFSAQQFPDLHSELNLSSLELGDSALYFCASRQNRGWQPQHFGDGTRLSIL.

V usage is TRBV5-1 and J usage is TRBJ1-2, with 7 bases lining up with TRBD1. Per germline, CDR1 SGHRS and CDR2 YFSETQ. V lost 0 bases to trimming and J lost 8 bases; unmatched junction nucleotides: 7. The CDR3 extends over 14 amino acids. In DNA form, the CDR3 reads TGCGCCAGCAGCTTGGTTTCGGCAGGGGGAGGCTACACCTTC. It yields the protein CASSLVSAGGGYTF.

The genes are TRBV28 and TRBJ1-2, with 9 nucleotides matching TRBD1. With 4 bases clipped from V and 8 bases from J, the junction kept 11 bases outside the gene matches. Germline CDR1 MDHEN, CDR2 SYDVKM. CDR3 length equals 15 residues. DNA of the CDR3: TGTGCCAGCAGTTCCTCTAAACAGGGGGCGGAGGGCTACACCTTC. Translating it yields CASSSSKQGAEGYTF.

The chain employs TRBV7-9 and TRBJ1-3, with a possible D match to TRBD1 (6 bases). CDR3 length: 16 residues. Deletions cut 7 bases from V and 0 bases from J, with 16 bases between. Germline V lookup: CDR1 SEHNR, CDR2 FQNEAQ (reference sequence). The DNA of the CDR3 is TGTGCCAGCACTATAGGGGGTCCTAGCTCTGGAAACACCATATATTTT. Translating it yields CASTIGGPSSGNTIYF.

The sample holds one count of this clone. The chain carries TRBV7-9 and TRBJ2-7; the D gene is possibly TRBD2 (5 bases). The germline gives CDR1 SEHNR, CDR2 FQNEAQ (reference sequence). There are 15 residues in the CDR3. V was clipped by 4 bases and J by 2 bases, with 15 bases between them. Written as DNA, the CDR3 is TGTGCCAGCAGCTCGAGGGCGACTGCCGCCTACGAGCAGTACTTC. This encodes CASSSRATAAYEQYF.